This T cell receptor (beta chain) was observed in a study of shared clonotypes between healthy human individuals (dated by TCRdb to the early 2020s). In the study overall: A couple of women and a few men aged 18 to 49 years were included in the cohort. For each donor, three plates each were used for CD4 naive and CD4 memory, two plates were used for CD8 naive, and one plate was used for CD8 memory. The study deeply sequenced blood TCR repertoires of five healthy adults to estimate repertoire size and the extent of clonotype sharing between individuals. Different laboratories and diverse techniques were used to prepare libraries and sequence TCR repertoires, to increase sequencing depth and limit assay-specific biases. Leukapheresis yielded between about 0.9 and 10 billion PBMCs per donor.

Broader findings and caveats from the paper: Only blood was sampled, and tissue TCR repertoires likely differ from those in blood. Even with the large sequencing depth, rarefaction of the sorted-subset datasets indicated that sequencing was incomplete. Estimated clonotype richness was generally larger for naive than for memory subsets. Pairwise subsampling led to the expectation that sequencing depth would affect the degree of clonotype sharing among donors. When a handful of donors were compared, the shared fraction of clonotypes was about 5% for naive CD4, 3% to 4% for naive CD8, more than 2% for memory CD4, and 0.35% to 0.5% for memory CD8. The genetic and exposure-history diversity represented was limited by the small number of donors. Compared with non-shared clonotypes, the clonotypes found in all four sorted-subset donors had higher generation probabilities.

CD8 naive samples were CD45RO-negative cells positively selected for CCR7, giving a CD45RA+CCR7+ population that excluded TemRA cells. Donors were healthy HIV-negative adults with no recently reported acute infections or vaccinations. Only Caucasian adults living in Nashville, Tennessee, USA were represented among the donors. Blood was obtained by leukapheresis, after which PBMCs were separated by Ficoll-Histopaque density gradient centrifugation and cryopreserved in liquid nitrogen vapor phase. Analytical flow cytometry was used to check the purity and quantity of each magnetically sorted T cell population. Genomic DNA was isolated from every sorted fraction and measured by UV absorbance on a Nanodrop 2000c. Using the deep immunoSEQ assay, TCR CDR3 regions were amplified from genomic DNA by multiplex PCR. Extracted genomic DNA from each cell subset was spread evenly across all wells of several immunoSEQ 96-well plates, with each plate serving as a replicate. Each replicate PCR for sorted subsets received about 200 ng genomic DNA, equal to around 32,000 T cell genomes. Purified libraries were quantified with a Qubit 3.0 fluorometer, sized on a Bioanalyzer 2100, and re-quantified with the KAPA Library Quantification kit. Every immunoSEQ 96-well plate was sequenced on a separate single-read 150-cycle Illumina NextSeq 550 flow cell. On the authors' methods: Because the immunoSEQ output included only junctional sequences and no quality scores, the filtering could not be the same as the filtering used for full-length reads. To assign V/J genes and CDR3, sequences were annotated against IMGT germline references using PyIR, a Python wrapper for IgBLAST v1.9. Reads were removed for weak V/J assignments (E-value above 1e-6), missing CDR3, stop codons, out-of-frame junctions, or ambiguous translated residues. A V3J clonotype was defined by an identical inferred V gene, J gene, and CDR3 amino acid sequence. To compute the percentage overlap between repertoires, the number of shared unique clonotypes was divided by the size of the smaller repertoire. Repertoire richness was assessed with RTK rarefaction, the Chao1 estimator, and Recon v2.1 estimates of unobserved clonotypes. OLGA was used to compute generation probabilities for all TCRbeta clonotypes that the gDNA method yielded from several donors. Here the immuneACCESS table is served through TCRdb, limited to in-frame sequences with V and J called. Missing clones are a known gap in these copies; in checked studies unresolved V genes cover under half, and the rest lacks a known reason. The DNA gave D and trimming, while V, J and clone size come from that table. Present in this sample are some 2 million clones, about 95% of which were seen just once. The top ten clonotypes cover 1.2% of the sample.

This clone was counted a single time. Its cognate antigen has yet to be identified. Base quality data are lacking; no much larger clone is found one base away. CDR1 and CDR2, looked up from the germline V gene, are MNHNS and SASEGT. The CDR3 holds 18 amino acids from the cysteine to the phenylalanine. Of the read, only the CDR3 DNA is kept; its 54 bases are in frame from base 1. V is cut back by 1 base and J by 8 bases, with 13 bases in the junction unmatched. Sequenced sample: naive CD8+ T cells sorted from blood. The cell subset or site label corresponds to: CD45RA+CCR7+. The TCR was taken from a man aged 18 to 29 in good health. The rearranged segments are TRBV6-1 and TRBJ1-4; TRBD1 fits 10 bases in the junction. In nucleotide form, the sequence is TGTGCCAGCAGTGAAGGACAGGGGGCCGGCGGGGTGGGCGAAAAACTGTTTTTT. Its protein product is CASSEGQGAGGVGEKLFF.